The TCR beta chain under discussion was sequenced for a study of tissue-resident memory T cells in lung cancer (dated by TCRdb to the late 2010s). In terms of the full investigation: Paired tumor TRM and tumor non-TRM populations from roughly eleven lung cancer patients were compared by TCR beta-chain sequencing. Overall study results and their limits: Expanded clonotypes accounted for over 70% of tumor TRM repertoires on average, versus 52% of tumor non-TRM repertoires. Compared with tumor non-TRM cells, tumor TRM cells had a significantly more restricted TCR repertoire, reflected in lower Shannon-Wiener and inverse Simpson diversity.

The sample was run on an Illumina MiSeq. Unique molecular identifiers were incorporated into the TCR sequencing libraries, and TruSeq single indexes were used for indexing. Turning to the authors' computational methods: With default settings for both tools, TCR reads were mapped and error-corrected using MIGEC v1.2.7 and then analyzed using VDJtools v1.1.7. Repertoire diversity was quantified with Shannon-Wiener and inverse Simpson indices computed in VDJtools. Expanded TCRbeta clonotypes were defined by a frequency threshold of at least three. Wilcoxon rank-sum tests across roughly ten patients were used for the statistical comparisons of TCR diversity between tumor TRM and non-TRM populations. Using fastp trimming at Q25 and MiXCR clonotype assembly, TCRdb reanalyzed the public sequencing data and kept in-frame beta chains. One record per CDR3 amino acid sequence lists the most common genes and DNA. The V and J calls come from TCRdb's annotation, not from the publication. The sample yields about 510 distinct CDR3 sequences; 15% to 20% were counted once. The ten most abundant clones make up 42% of the sample.

This clonotype is identified as large (0.1 to 1%). The clone's antigen remains unknown. No clone much larger than this one lies a single base away; base qualities are absent. The germline V gene (reference sequence) specifies SEHNR as CDR1 and FQNEAQ as CDR2. The CDR3 holds 20 amino acids from the cysteine to the phenylalanine. The sequence is cut down to CDR3 DNA, 60 bases in frame from base 1. Here V drops 5 bases and J drops 0 bases, and the junction holds 16 bases not matched to any gene. A BD FACSAria-II was used to sort CD8+ T cells by CD103 expression straight into ice-cold TRIzol LS reagent. Freshly resected lung tumor tissue was collected at the time of surgical resection. Fresh cells were Fc receptor-blocked, then stained for CD45, CD4, CD3, CD8A and CD103, with DAPI used for live/dead discrimination. A miRNeasy kit was used to purify total RNA from the sorted CD103+ and CD103- CD8+ T cells. Tumor-infiltrating CD8+ cytotoxic T cells were sorted by CD103 expression to separate tissue-resident memory (TRM) cells from non-TRM cells. The donors were lung cancer patients whose disease was treatment-naive. Patients with respiratory malignancies who were newly diagnosed and untreated were recruited prospectively after referral.

Sequenced: CD103- CD8+ T cells from lung tumor tissue. Sample cell subset or site, as interpreted from the label and publication: non-TRM CD8+ CTLs. This TCR came from a human donor with treatment-naive lung cancer (subtype not recorded). Recombination linked TRBV7-9 to TRBJ2-1, and 10 junction bases match TRBD1. The DNA reads TGTGCCAGCAGCCCACCCCGGGACAGGGGTGGGTACACCTCCTACAATGAGCAGTTCTTC. It translates as CASSPPRDRGGYTSYNEQFF.